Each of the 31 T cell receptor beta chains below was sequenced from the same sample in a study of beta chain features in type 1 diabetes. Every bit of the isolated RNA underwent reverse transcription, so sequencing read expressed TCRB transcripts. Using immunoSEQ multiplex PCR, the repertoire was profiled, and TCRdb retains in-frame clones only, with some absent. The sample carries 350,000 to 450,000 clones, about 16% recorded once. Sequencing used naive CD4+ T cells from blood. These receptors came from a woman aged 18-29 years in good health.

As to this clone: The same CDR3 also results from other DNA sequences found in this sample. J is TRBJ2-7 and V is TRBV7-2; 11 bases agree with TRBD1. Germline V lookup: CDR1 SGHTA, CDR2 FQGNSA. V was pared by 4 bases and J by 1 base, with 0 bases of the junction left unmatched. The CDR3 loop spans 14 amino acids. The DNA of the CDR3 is TGTGCCAGCAGCTGGGACAGGGGGTCCTACGAGCAGTACTTC. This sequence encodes CASSWDRGSYEQYF.

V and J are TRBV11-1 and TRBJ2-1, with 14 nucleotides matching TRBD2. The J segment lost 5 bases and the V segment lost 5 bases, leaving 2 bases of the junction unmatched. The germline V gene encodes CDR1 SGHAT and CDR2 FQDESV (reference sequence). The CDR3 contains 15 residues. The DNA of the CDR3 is TGTGCCAGCAGCATGGGACTAGCGGGAGACAATGAGCAGTTCTTC. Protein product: CASSMGLAGDNEQFF.

The CDR3 here is CSVTWQGRNTIYF. The CDR3 nucleotides read TGCAGCGTGACGTGGCAGGGCAGAAACACCATATATTTT. J is TRBJ1-3 and V is TRBV29-1; tentative D call: TRBD1 (5 bases). This CDR3 has 13 amino acids. Germline CDR1 is SQVTM and CDR2 is ANQGSEA. V was cut by 6 bases and J by 5 bases, with 14 bases left in between.

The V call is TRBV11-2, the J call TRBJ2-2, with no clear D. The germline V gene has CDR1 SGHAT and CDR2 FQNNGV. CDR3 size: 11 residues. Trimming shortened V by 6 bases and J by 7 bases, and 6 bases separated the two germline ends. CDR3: CASSSFGELFF. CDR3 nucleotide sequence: TGTGCCAGCAGTTCATTCGGGGAGCTGTTTTTT.

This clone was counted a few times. CDR3 coding DNA: TGCGCCAGCAGCCGGGTATGGGACAGGGTAGGCCCCTACGAGCAGTACTTC. Encoded protein: CASSRVWDRVGPYEQYF. This sequence joins TRBV5-1 and TRBJ2-7, with 9 bases matching TRBD1. The CDR3 length is 17 residues. Germline-derived CDR1 and CDR2 are SGHRS and YFSETQ. V gave up 4 bases and J gave up 2 bases; unmatched junction bases: 13.

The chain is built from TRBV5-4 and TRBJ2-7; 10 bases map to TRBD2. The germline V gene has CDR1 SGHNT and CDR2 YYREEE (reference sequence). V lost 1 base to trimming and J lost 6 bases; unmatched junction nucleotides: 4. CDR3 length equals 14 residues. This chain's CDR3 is CASSLTSGKGEQYF. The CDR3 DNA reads TGTGCCAGCAGCTTGACTAGCGGGAAAGGCGAGCAGTACTTC.

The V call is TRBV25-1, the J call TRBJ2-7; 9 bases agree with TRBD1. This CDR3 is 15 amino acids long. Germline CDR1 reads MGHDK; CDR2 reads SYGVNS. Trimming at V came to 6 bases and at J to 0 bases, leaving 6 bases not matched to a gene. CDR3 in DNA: TGTGCCAGCAGCCCCCGGGACAGGGCCTCCTACGAGCAGTACTTC. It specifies CASSPRDRASYEQYF.

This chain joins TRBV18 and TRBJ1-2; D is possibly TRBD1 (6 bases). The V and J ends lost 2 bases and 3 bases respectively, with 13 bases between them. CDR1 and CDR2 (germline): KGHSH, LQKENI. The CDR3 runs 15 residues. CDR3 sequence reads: CASSPSRTDHYGYTF. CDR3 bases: TGTGCCAGCTCACCATCCCGGACAGACCACTATGGCTACACCTTC. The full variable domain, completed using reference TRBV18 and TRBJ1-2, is NAGVMQNPRHLVRRRGQEARLRCSPMKGHSHVYWYRQLPEEGLKFMVYLQKENIIDESGMPKERFSAEFPKEGPSILRIQQVVRGDSAAYFCASSPSRTDHYGYTFGSGTRLTVV.

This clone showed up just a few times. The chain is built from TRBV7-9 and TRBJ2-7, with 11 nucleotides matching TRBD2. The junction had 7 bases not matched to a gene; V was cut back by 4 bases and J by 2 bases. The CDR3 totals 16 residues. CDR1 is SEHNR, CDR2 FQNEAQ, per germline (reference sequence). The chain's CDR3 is CASSSITSGRPYEQYF. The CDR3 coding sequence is TGTGCCAGCAGCTCTATTACTAGCGGGAGACCCTACGAGCAGTACTTC.

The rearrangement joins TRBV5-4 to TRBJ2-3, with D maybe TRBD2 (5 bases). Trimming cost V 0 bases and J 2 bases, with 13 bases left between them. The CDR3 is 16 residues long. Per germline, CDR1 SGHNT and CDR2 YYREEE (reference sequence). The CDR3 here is CASSLGGKLTTDTQYF. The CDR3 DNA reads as TGTGCCAGCAGCTTGGGAGGGAAATTAACCACAGATACGCAGTATTTT.

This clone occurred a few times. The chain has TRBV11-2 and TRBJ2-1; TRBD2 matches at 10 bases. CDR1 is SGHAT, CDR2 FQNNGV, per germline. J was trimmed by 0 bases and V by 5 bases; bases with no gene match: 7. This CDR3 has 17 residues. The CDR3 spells CASSLRTSGSSYNEQFF. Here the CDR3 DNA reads TGTGCCAGCAGCCTCCGGACTAGCGGTAGCTCCTACAATGAGCAGTTCTTC.

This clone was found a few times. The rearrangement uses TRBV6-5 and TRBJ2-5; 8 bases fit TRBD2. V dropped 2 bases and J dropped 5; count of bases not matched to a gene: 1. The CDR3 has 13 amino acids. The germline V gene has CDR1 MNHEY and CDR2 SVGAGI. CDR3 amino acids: CASSYGGRETQYF. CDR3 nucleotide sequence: TGTGCCAGCAGTTACGGCGGGAGGGAGACCCAGTACTTC.

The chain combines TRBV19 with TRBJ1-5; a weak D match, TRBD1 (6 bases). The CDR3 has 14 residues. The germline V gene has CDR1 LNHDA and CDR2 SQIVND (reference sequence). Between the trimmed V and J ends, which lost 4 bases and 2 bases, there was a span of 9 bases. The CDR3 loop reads CASSRGPGNQPQHF. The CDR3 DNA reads TGTGCCAGTAGTAGGGGGCCGGGCAATCAGCCCCAGCATTTT. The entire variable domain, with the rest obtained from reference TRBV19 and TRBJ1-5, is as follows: DGGITQSPKYLFRKEGQNVTLSCEQNLNHDAMYWYRQDPGQGLRLIYYSQIVNDFQKGDIAEGYSVSREKKESFPLTVTSAQKNPTAFYLCASSRGPGNQPQHFGDGTRLSIL.

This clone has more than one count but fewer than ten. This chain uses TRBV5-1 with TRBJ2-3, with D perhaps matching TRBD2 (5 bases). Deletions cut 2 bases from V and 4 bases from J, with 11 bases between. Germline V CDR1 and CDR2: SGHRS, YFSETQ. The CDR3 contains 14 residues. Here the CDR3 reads CASSLGGAPDTQYF. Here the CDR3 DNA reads TGCGCCAGCAGCTTAGGAGGAGCCCCAGATACGCAGTATTTT.

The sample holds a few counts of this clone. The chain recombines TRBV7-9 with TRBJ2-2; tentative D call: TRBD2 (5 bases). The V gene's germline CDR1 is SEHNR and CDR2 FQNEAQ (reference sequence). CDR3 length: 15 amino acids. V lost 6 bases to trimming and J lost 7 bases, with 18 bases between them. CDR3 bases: TGTGCCAGCAGTCAGGACTCGACGGAAAGCGGGGAGCTGTTTTTT. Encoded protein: CASSQDSTESGELFF.

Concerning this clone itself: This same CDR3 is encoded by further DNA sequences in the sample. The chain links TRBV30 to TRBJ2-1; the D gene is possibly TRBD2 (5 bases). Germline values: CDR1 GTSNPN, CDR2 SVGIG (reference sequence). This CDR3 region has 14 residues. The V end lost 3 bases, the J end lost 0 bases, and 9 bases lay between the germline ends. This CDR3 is CAWSLAVSYNEQFF. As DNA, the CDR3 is TGTGCCTGGAGCCTAGCCGTCTCCTACAATGAGCAGTTCTTC.

CDR3 coding DNA: TGTGCCAGCAGTGATTCCCCTAGACGATATCAGAGGGAGACCCAGTACTTC. It yields the protein CASSDSPRRYQRETQYF. The chain carries TRBV25-1 and TRBJ2-5; D remains unclear. The CDR3 runs to 17 residues. Trimming stripped 3 bases from V and 5 bases from J, with 22 bases between. Germline V lookup: CDR1 MGHDK, CDR2 SYGVNS.

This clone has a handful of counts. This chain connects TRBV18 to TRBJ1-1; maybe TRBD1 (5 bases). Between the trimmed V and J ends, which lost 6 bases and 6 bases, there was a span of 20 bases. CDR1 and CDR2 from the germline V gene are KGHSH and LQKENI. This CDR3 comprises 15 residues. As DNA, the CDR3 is TGTGCCAGCTCTCCCCAGACAGCCACGGGGGCTGAAGCTTTCTTT. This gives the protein CASSPQTATGAEAFF.

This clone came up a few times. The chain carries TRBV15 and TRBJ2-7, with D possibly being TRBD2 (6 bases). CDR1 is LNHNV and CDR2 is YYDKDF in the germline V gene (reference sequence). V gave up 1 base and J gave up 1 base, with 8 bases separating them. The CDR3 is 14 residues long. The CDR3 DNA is TGTGCCACCAGCAGAGTACGGGAGTCCTACGAGCAGTACTTC. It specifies CATSRVRESYEQYF.

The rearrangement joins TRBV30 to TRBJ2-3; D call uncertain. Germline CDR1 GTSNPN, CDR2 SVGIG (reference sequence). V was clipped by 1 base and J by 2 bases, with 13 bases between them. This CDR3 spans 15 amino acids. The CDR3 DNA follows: TGTGCCTGGAGTGCCGGGTTTACTTCCACAGATACGCAGTATTTT. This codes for CAWSAGFTSTDTQYF.

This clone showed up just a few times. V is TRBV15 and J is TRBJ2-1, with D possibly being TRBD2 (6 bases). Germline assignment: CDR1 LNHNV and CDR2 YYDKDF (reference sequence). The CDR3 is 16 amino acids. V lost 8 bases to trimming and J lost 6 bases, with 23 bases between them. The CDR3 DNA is TGTGCCACCGGTAGCGGTCGTCTTCGAATGGGCAATGAGCAGTTCTTC. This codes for CATGSGRLRMGNEQFF.

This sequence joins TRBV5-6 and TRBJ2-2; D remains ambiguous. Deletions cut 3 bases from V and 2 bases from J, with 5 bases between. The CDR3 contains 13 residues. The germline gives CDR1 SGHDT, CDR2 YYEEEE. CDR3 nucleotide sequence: TGTGCCAGCAGCTCCTACAACACCGGGGAGCTGTTTTTT. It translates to CASSSYNTGELFF.

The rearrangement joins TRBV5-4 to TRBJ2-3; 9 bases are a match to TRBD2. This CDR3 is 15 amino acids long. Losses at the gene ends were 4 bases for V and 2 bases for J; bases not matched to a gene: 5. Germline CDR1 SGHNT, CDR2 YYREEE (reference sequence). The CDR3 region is CASSRLAVLTDTQYF. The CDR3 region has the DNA TGTGCCAGCAGCCGACTAGCGGTACTCACAGATACGCAGTATTTT.

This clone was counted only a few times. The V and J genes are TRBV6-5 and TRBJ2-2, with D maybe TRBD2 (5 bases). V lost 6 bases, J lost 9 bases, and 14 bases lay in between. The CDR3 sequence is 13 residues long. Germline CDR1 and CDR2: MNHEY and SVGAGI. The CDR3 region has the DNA TGTGCCAGCAGATTCACCGGGGTGAGGGAGCTGTTTTTT. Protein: CASRFTGVRELFF.

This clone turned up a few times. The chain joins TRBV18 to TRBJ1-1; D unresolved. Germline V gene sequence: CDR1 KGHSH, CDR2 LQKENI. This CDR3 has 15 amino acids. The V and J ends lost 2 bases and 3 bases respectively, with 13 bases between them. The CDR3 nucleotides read TGTGCCAGCTCACCAGTGACTGCGCGGGACACTGAAGCTTTCTTT. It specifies CASSPVTARDTEAFF.

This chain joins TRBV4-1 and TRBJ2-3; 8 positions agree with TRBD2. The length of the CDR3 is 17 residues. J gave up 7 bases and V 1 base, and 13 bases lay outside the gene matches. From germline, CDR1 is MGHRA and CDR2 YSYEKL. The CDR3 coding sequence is TGCGCCAGCAGCCAAGTTCTACGGGAGGGTGGTCTGCATACGCAGTATTTT. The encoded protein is CASSQVLREGGLHTQYF.

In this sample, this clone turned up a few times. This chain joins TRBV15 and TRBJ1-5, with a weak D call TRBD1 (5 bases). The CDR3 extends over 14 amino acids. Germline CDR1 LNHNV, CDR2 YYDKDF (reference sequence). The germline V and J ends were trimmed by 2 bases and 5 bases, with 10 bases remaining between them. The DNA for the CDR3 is TGTGCCACCAGCAGAATGTCAGGGCATCAGCCCCAGCATTTT. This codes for CATSRMSGHQPQHF. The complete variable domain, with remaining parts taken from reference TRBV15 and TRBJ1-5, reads DAMVIQNPRYQVTQFGKPVTLSCSQTLNHNVMYWYQQKSSQAPKLLFHYYDKDFNNEADTPDNFQSRRPNTSFCFLDIRSPGLGDTAMYLCATSRMSGHQPQHFGDGTRLSIL.

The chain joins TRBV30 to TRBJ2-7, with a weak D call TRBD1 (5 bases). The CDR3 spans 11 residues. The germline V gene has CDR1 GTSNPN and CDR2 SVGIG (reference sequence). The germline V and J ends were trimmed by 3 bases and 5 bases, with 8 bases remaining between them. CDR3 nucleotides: TGTGCCTGGAGGACAGTCCACGAGCAGTACTTC. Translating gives CAWRTVHEQYF.

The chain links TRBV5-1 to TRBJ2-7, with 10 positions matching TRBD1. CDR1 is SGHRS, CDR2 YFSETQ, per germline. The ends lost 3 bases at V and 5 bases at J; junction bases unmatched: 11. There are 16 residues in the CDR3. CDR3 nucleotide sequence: TGCGCCAGCAGCTCGGCCCCCGGGACAGGGGCGGACGAGCAGTACTTC. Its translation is CASSSAPGTGADEQYF.

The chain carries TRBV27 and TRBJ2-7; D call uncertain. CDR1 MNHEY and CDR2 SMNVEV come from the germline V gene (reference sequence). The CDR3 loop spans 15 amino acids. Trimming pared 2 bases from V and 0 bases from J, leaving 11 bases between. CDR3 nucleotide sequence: TGTGCCAGCAGTTTAAGATTTACAGCCTCCTACGAGCAGTACTTC. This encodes CASSLRFTASYEQYF.

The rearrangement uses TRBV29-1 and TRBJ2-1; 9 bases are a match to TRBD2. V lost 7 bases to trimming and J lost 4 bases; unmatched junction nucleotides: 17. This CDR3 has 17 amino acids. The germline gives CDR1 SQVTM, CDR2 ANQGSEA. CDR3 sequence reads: CSARRHSGTSRYNEQFF. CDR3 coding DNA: TGCAGCGCAAGGCGCCACTCCGGGACTAGCAGATACAATGAGCAGTTCTTC.